These T cell receptor beta chains were read from a single sample in a study of CD8+CD57+ T cells in acquired aplastic anemia. TCRdb passed the reads through MiXCR, listing each CDR3 protein once. Seen here are some 280,000 distinct CDR3 sequences, about 56% observed once, and the top ten hold roughly 8%. The sequencing input was sorted CD4+, CD8+, or CD8+CD57+ T cells (not recorded which) from PBMCs. Receptor source: a human donor with severe aplastic anemia or a healthy control (not recorded which). CDR3s include the opening cysteine and the closing phenylalanine or tryptophan. The order of the fields is J gene, D gene, clone size, V gene, CDR3 protein, CDR3 DNA. A D gene is named only where the DNA matches it firmly. Part of the rows lack a size; the others show once, few, many or a class for expanded clones.

>TRBJ2-1|TRBD2|-|TRBV7-2
CASKGTSGGDEQLF
TGTGCAAGCAAAGGGACTAGCGGGGGGGATGAGCAGTTATTC
>TRBJ1-1|TRBD1|-|TRBV25-1
CASSSGGAKGTEAFF
TGTGCCAGCAGCTCAGGGGGCGCCAAAGGCACTGAAGCTTTCTTT
>TRBJ2-3|TRBD2|many|TRBV4-3
CASSPRLAGGNTDTQYF
TGCGCCAGCAGCCCCCGGCTAGCGGGGGGGAACACAGATACGCAGTATTTT
>TRBJ1-3|TRBD1|-|TRBV5-4
CASRPDRGRGNTIYF
TGTGCCAGCAGACCCGACAGGGGGCGAGGAAACACCATATATTTT
>TRBJ1-1|-|-|TRBV19
CASIPPRGRAFF
TGTGCCAGTATTCCTCCCAGGGGACGAGCTTTCTTT
>TRBJ1-2|-|-|TRBV11-2
CASSSEGTPQSYGYTF
TGTGCCAGCAGTTCAGAAGGGACACCGCAGTCCTATGGCTACACCTTC
>TRBJ2-2|TRBD1|once|TRBV7-8
CASSYGTATGELFF
TGTGCCAGCAGCTACGGGACAGCCACCGGGGAGCTGTTTTTT
>TRBJ2-6|-|many|TRBV19
CASSIGSTSGANVLTF
TGTGCCAGTAGTATAGGTTCCACCTCTGGGGCCAACGTCCTGACTTTC
>TRBJ2-1|TRBD1|-|TRBV2
CASTTDRSLGGEQFF
TGTGCCAGCACGACGGACAGGTCTTTAGGCGGGGAGCAGTTCTTC
>TRBJ2-3|-|many|TRBV11-3
CASSLGLTSTDTQYF
TGTGCCAGCAGCTTAGGACTGACTAGCACAGATACGCAGTATTTT
>TRBJ2-7|-|-|TRBV7-6
CASSSARADEQYF
TGTGCCAGCAGTTCGGCCCGGGCGGACGAGCAGTACTTC
>TRBJ1-3|-|-|TRBV5-1
CASSLDEGRSGNTIYF
TGCGCCAGCAGCTTAGATGAGGGACGCTCTGGAAACACCATATATTTT
>TRBJ2-5|-|-|TRBV20-1
CSAREGIQETQYF
TGCAGTGCTAGAGAGGGGATCCAAGAGACCCAGTACTTC
>TRBJ2-7|-|-|TRBV5-4
CASSLSGVDEQYF
TGTGCCAGCAGCTTGTCCGGGGTGGACGAGCAGTACTTC
>TRBJ2-7|-|-|TRBV2
CASKGDQSYEQYF
TGTGCCAGCAAAGGGGACCAGAGCTACGAGCAGTACTTC
>TRBJ1-1|-|many|TRBV5-8
CASSLASGVGTEAFF
TGTGCCAGCAGCTTGGCTTCAGGGGTGGGCACTGAAGCTTTCTTT
>TRBJ2-5|-|-|TRBV4-1
CASSQASGYQETQYF
TGCGCCAGCAGCCAAGCAAGCGGTTACCAAGAGACCCAGTACTTC
>TRBJ1-4|TRBD1|-|TRBV2
CANRDSREKLFF
TGTGCCAACCGGGACAGCCGGGAAAAACTGTTTTTT
>TRBJ1-3|TRBD1|-|TRBV20-1
CSARVPDRAGNSIYF
TGCAGTGCTAGAGTTCCGGACAGGGCTGGAAACAGCATATATTTT
>TRBJ1-1|-|-|TRBV19
CASSIGGGVTEAFF
TGTGCCAGTAGTATAGGTGGGGGTGTCACTGAAGCTTTCTTT
>TRBJ2-5|-|-|TRBV29-1
CSVVPAGRETQYF
TGCAGCGTTGTACCTGCGGGGAGGGAGACCCAGTACTTC
>TRBJ1-6|TRBD1|-|TRBV7-2
CASSFDRGGSPLHF
TGTGCCAGCAGCTTCGACAGGGGAGGGTCACCCCTCCACTTT
>TRBJ2-7|-|once|TRBV29-1
CSGRTGSGEQYF
TGCAGCGGCCGAACGGGTAGCGGCGAGCAGTACTTC
>TRBJ2-6|-|-|TRBV4-2
CASSSTVGNGADVLTF
TGTGCCAGCAGCTCCACGGTGGGTAATGGGGCCGACGTCCTGACTTTC
>TRBJ1-1|-|-|TRBV20-1
CSASTGTEAFF
TGCAGTGCTAGTACGGGCACTGAAGCTTTCTTT
>TRBJ2-1|TRBD2|many|TRBV12-3/TRBV12-4
CASSPGGSLGSYNEQFF
TGTGCCAGCAGTCCCGGGGGGTCCTTGGGCTCCTACAATGAGCAGTTCTTC
>TRBJ2-4|-|many|TRBV12-3/TRBV12-4
CASRRGVDIQYF
TGTGCCAGTCGCAGAGGGGTGGACATTCAGTACTTC
>TRBJ2-5|-|few|TRBV2
CASSDLRGYETQYF
TGTGCCAGCAGTGATCTCCGGGGGTACGAGACCCAGTACTTC
>TRBJ2-5|TRBD2|-|TRBV2
CASSVGTSGGRETQYF
TGTGCCAGCAGTGTCGGGACTAGCGGGGGAAGGGAGACCCAGTACTTC
>TRBJ1-5|-|-|TRBV3-1
CASSHGRGIQPQHF
TGTGCCAGCAGCCACGGACGGGGAATTCAGCCCCAGCATTTT
>TRBJ1-1|-|many|TRBV7-3
CASSTTRGTEAFF
TGTGCCAGCAGTACCACACGCGGGACTGAAGCTTTCTTT
>TRBJ2-1|TRBD1|once|TRBV24-1
CATSGTGRLGNEQFF
TGTGCCACCAGTGGGACAGGGCGTTTAGGGAATGAGCAGTTCTTC
>TRBJ2-7|-|-|TRBV12-3/TRBV12-4
CASGGSYSYEQYF
TGTGCCAGCGGAGGGTCCTACTCCTACGAGCAGTACTTC
>TRBJ2-3|TRBD1|many|TRBV10-3
CAISDSQGEIDTQYF
TGTGCCATCAGTGATTCACAGGGGGAGATAGATACGCAGTATTTT
>TRBJ2-2|-|many|TRBV11-2
CASSPRGRVGTGELFF
TGTGCCAGCAGCCCTCGGGGGCGGGTCGGGACCGGGGAGCTGTTTTTT
>TRBJ2-3|TRBD2|-|TRBV4-2
CASSQVAGEDTQYF
TGTGCCAGCAGCCAAGTCGCGGGGGAAGATACGCAGTATTTT
>TRBJ2-2|TRBD1|-|TRBV24-1
CATSDPRQGATGELFF
TGTGCCACCAGTGATCCACGACAGGGTGCGACCGGGGAGCTGTTTTTT
>TRBJ1-2|-|many|TRBV19
CASTVTGRGYTF
TGTGCCAGTACAGTCACAGGGAGAGGCTACACCTTC
>TRBJ2-7|-|few|TRBV5-5
CASSLAGADYEQYF
TGTGCCAGCAGCTTGGCGGGAGCGGATTACGAGCAGTACTTC
>TRBJ1-2|TRBD1|few|TRBV19
CASSAKSRGTKGPYTF
TGTGCCAGTAGTGCCAAATCCAGGGGGACAAAGGGGCCGTACACCTTC
>TRBJ1-1|TRBD1|-|TRBV29-1
CSVEGQGRYTEAFF
TGCAGCGTTGAGGGACAGGGAAGATACACTGAAGCTTTCTTT
>TRBJ1-2|TRBD1|-|TRBV4-3
CASSQDRDSANYGYTF
TGCGCCAGCAGCCAAGATCGGGACAGCGCTAACTATGGCTACACCTTC
>TRBJ2-7|TRBD1|-|TRBV20-1
CSARRGQAAEQYF
TGCAGTGCTAGGCGGGGACAGGCCGCCGAGCAGTACTTC
>TRBJ1-1|-|few|TRBV28
CASSLGRVLGAFF
TGTGCCAGCAGTCTTGGGAGGGTCCTTGGGGCTTTCTTT
>TRBJ2-7|-|-|TRBV7-9
CASSLVKTVKGSNEQYF
TGTGCCAGCAGCTTGGTTAAAACAGTGAAGGGGTCTAACGAGCAGTACTTC
>TRBJ1-1|-|-|TRBV7-3
CASRGGASFF
TGTGCCAGCCGGGGGGGCGCGTCTTTCTTT
>TRBJ1-2|TRBD1|-|TRBV19
CATLRTGAYGYTF
TGTGCCACCCTAAGGACAGGCGCCTATGGCTACACCTTC
>TRBJ1-4|-|-|TRBV15
CATSRASREKLFF
TGTGCCACCAGCAGGGCCTCTAGAGAAAAACTGTTTTTT
>TRBJ2-2|-|few|TRBV24-1
CATSGGAGTGELFF
TGTGCCACCAGTGGTGGGGCCGGGACCGGGGAGCTGTTTTTT
>TRBJ2-7|-|few|TRBV7-2
CASRWQGTYEQYF
TGTGCCAGCAGGTGGCAGGGGACCTACGAGCAGTACTTC
>TRBJ1-2|-|many|TRBV7-2
CASSLALGGGGYTF
TGTGCCAGCAGCTTAGCGCTCGGGGGAGGTGGCTACACCTTC